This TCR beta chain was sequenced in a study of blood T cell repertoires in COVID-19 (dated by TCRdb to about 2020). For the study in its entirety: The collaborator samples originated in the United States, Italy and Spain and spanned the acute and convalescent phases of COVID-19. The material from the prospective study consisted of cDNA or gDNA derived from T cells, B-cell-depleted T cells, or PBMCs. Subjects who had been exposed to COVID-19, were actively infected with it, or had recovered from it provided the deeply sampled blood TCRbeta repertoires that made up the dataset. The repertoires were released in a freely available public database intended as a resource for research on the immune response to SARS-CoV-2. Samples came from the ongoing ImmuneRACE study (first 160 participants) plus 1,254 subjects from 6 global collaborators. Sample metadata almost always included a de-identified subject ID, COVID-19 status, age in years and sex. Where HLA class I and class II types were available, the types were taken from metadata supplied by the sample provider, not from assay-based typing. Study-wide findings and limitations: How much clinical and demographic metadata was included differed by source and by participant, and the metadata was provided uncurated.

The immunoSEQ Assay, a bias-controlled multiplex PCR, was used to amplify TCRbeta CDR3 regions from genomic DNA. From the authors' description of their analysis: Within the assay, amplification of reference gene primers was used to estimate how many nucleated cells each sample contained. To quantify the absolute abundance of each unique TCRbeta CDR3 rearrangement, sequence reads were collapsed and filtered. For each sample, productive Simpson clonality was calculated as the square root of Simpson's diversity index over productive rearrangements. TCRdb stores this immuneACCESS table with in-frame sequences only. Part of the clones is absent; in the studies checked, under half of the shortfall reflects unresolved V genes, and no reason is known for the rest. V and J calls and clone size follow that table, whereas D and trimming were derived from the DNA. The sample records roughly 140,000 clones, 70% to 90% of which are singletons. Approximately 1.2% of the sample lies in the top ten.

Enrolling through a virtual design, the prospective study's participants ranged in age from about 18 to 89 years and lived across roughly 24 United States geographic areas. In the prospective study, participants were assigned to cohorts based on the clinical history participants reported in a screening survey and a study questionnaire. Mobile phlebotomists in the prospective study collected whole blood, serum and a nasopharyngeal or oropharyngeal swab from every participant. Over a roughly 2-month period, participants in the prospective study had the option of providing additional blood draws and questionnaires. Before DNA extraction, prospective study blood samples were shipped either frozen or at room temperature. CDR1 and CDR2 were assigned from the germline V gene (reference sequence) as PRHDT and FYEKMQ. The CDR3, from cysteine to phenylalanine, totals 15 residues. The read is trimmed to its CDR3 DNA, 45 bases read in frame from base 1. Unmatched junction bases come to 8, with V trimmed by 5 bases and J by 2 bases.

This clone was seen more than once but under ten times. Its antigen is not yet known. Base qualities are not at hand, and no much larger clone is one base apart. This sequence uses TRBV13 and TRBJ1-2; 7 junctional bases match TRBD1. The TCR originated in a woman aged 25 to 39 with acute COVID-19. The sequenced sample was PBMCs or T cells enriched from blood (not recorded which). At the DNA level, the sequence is TGTGCCAGCAGCGGTCCGAGAGGGGGCAACTATGGCTACACCTTC. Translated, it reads CASSGPRGGNYGYTF.